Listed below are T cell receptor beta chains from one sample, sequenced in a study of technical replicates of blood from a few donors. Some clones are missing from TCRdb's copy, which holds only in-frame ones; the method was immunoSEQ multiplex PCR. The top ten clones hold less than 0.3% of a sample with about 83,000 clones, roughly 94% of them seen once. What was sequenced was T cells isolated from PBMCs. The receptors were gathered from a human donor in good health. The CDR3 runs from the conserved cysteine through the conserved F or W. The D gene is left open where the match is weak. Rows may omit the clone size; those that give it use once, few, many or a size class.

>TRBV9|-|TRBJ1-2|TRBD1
TGTGCCAGCAGGCGGGACAGGGCGAACTTAAATGGCTACACCTTC
CASRRDRANLNGYTF
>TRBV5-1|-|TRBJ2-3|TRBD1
TGCGCCAGCAGCCCTACAGGGGGCTGGGCAGATACGCAGTATTTT
CASSPTGGWADTQYF
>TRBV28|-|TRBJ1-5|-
TGTGCCAGCAGTGAGGACAGTTATCAGCCCCAGCATTTT
CASSEDSYQPQHF
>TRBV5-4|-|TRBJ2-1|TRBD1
TGTGCCAGCAGCGATACCGGGACAGGGTCCCCCTGGGAGTTCTTC
CASSDTGTGSPWEFF
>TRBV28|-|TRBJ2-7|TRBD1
TGTGCCAGCAGTTTACCTCCAAAGGGACAGGGTGAAATCTACGAGCAGTACTTC
CASSLPPKGQGEIYEQYF
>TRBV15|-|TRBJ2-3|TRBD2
TGTGCCACCTTTCCCTCCGGGACTAGCGGGGGAGATACGCAGTATTTT
CATFPSGTSGGDTQYF
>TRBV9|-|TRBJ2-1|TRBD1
TGTGCCAGCGGACCCTGGGACAGTTACAATGAGCAGTTCTTC
CASGPWDSYNEQFF
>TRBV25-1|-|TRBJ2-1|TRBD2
TGTGCCAGCAGTGCACTAGCGGGGCGGACAGGGGAGCAGTTCTTC
CASSALAGRTGEQFF
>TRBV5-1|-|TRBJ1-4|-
TGCGCCAGCAGGGGCGGGACGGGAGGATTTGCAACTAATGAAAAACTGTTTTTT
CASRGGTGGFATNEKLFF
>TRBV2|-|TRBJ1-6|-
TGTGCCAGCGTCATCAGGGGTGACTCACCCCTCCACTTT
CASVIRGDSPLHF
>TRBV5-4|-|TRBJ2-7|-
TGTGCCAGCAGCTGGGGAGGGGGGGGCGAGCAGTACTTC
CASSWGGGGEQYF
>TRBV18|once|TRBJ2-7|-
TGTGCCAGCTCACCCTTAGGGGACGAGCAGTACTTC
CASSPLGDEQYF
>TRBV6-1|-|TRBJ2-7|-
TGTGCCAGCAGTGAAGCGGACAGATACGAGCAGTACTTC
CASSEADRYEQYF
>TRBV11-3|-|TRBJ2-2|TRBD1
TGTGCCAGCAGCGCGACAGGGACGAACACCGGGGAGCTGTTTTTT
CASSATGTNTGELFF
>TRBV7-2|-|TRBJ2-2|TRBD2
TGTGCCAGCAGCTTAGTGGCGGGGGGGCTTAGCACCGGGGAGCTGTTTTTT
CASSLVAGGLSTGELFF
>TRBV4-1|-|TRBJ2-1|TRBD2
TGCGCCAGCAGCCAAGGACTAGCGGGGGAAAATGAGCAGTTCTTC
CASSQGLAGENEQFF
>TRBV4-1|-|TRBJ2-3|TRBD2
TGCGCCAGCAGCCAAGTGACTAGCGCTCCAGATACGCAGTATTTT
CASSQVTSAPDTQYF
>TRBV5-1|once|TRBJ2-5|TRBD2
TGCGCCAGCAGCTTGACCGGGGCGGGGGAAGAGACCCAGTACTTC
CASSLTGAGEETQYF
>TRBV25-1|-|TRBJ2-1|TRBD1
TGTGCCAGCAGCCCGACAGGGTTAACTGAGCAGTTCTTC
CASSPTGLTEQFF
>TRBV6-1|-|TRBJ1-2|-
TGTGCCAGCGCCCGGGGTCAGGACTATGGCTACACCTTC
CASARGQDYGYTF
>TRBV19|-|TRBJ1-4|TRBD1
TGTGCCAGTAGTGCCCGACAGGGGGTTAATGAAAAACTGTTTTTT
CASSARQGVNEKLFF
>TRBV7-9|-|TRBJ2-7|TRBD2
TGTGCCAGCAGCTTAGACCTAGCGGGGGGCCACTCCTACGAGCAGTACTTC
CASSLDLAGGHSYEQYF
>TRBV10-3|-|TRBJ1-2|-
TGTGCCATCAGCCGCATAGGGGGGGCTGAAGGCTACACCTTC
CAISRIGGAEGYTF
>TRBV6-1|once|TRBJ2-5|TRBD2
TGTGCCAGCAGTGAGCCCGGGCTAGCGGAAGAGACCCAGTACTTC
CASSEPGLAEETQYF
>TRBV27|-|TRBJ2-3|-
TGTGCCAGCAGTTTACCGGGAGACACAGATACGCAGTATTTT
CASSLPGDTDTQYF
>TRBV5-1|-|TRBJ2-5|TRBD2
TGCGCCAGCAGCTTGGCAGCGGGAGGGCCGGAGACCCAGTACTTC
CASSLAAGGPETQYF
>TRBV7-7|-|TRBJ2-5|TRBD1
TGTGCTAGCAGCTTAGCGACAGGGGAAGAGACCCAGTACTTC
CASSLATGEETQYF
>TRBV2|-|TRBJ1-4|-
TGTGCCAGCAGGAGGGGGGGTGCAACTAATGAAAAACTGTTTTTT
CASRRGGATNEKLFF
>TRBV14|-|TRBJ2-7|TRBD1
TGTGCCAGCAGCCACCCGGGACAGGGCATAGCCGAGCAGTACTTC
CASSHPGQGIAEQYF
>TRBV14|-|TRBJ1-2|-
TGTGCCAGCAGCCATATAACAGACACTAACTATGGCTACACCTTC
CASSHITDTNYGYTF
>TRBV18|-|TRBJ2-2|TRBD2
TGTGCCAGCTCACCACTCGCGCTAGCGGGAAACACCGGGGAGCTGTTTTTT
CASSPLALAGNTGELFF
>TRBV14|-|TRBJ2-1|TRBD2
TGTGCCAGCAGCCGCGGGCTAGCGGGAGTAAGTGAACAGTTCTTC
CASSRGLAGVSEQFF
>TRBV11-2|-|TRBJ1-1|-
TGTGCCAGCAGGCGAACAGGGATGAACACTGAAGCTTTCTTT
CASRRTGMNTEAFF
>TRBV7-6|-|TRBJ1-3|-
TGTGCCAGCAGCTTAATGGTCAGACACGACCGAAAATCTGGAAACACCATATATTTT
CASSLMVRHDRKSGNTIYF
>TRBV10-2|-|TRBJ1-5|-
TGCGCCAGCAGTGAGTCCCCGGGGTCCGGCAATCAGCCCCAGCATTTT
CASSESPGSGNQPQHF
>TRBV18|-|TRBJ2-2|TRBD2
TGTGCCAGCTCACCAGTGGAGACCGCGGGAGCGACTTTT
CASSPVETAGATF
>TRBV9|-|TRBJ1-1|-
TGTGCCAGCAGCGTAGTTCTCAGGGGTGACACTGAAGCTTTCTTT
CASSVVLRGDTEAFF
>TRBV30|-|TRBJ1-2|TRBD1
TGTGCCTGGAGTGCGGGACAGAACTATGGCTACACCTTC
CAWSAGQNYGYTF
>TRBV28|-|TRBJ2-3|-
TGTGCCAGCAGAAGTGCAGGGGCTGGCACAGATACGCAGTATTTT
CASRSAGAGTDTQYF
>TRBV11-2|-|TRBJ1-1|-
TGTGCCAGCAGTCCGAACATGGAGGTAGGGGCTTTCTTT
CASSPNMEVGAFF
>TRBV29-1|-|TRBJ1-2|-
TGCAGCGTTGACGGGGGGCTGGGCTATGGCTACACCTTC
CSVDGGLGYGYTF
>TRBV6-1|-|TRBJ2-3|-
TGTGCCAGCAGTGAGCGCAGGGGCGCAGATACGCAGTATTTT
CASSERRGADTQYF
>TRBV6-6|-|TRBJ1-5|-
TGTGCCAGCAGTTCCCGAACAGGGTTTGGTAATCAGCCCCAGCATTTT
CASSSRTGFGNQPQHF
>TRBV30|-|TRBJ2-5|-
TGTGCCTGTTACGGGAAAGAGACCCAGTACTTC
CACYGKETQYF
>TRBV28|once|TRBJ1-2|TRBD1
TGTGCCAGCCAGGGGGTAAGGTATGGCTACACCTTC
CASQGVRYGYTF
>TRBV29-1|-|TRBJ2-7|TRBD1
TGCAGCGGGGGGGACAGGGGGCGAACGGAGCAGTACTTC
CSGGDRGRTEQYF
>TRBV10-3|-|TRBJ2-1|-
TGTGCCATCAGTTTAACACTAGCAGACAATGAGCAGTTCTTC
CAISLTLADNEQFF
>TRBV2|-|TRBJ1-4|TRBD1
TGTGCCAGCATTGGACAGGGTTTAACTAATGAAAAACTGTTTTTT
CASIGQGLTNEKLFF
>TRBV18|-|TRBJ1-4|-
TGTGCCAGCTCACCACCGTCACTCTTGAAACTGTTTTTT
CASSPPSLLKLFF